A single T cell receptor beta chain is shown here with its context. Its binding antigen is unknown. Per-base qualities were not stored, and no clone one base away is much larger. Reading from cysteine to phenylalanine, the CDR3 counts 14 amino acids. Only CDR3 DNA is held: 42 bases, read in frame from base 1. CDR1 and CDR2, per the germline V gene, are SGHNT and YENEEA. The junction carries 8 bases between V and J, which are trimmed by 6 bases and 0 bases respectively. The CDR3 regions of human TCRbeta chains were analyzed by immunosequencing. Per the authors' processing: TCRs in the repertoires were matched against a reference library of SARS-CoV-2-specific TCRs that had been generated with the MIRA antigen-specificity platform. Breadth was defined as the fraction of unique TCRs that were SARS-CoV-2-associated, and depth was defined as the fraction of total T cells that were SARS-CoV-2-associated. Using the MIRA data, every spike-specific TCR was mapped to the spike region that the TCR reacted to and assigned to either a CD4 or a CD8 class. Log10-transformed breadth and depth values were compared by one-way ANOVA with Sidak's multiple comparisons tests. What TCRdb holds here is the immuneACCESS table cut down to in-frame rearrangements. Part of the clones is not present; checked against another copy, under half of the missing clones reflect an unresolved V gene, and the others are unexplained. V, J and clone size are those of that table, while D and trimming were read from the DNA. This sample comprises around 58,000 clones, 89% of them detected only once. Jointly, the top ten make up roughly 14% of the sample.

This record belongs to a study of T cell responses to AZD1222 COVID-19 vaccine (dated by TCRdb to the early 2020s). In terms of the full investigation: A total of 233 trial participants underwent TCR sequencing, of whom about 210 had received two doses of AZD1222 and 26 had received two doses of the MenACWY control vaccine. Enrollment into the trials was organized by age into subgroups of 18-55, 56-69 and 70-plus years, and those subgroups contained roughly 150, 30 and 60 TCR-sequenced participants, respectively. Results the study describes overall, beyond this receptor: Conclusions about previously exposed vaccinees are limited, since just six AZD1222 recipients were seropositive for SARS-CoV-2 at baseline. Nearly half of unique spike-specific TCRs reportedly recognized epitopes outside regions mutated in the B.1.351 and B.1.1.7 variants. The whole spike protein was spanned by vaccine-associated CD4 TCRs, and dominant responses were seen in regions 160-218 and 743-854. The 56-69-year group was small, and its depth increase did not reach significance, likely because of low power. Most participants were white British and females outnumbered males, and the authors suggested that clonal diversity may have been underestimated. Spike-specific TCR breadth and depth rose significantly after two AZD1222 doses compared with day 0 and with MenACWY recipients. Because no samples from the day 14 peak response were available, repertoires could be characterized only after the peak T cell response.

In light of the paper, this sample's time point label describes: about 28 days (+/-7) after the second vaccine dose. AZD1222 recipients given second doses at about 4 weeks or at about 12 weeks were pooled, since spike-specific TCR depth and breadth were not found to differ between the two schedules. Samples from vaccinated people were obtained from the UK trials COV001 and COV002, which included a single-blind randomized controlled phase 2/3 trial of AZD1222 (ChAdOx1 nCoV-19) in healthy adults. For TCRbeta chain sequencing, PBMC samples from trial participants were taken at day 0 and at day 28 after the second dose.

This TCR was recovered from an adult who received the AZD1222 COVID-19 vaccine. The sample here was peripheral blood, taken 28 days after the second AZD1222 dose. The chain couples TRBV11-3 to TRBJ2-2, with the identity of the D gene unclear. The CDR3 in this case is CASRPGTNTGELFF. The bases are TGTGCCAGCAGGCCGGGCACGAACACCGGGGAGCTGTTTTTT.